What follows is one T cell receptor (beta chain) and its context. The antigen remains undetermined. The individuals used as controls were healthy donors who had been matched for both age and sex. The authors negatively isolated CD8+ and CD4+ T cells and FACS-enriched TEMRA cells. The sample originates from a study of CD8 T cells in Susac syndrome. RNA amounts of 0.5 to 1 ug underwent reverse transcription with random hexamers. An immunoSEQ multiplex PCR generated amplified TCR beta CDR3 products spanning 54 Vbeta and 13 Jbeta. TCRdb reprocessed the immunoSEQ multiplex PCR reads via MiXCR and lists one record per CDR3 protein. The profile shows roughly 200,000 distinct CDR3 sequences, approximately 95% of them singletons. Study-wide points: Regarding the TCR sequencing and HLA analysis, the study admitted that a relatively small number of individuals were involved.

The CDR3 runs to 16 residues. Germline V gives CDR1 SGDLS, CDR2 YYNGEE. The trim removed 4 bases at V and 10 bases at J, leaving 11 bases unmatched. The TCR was taken from a human donor in good health. This chain links TRBV9 with TRBJ2-1, with 13 bases lining up with TRBD2. Sequenced sample: CD4+ T cells from PBMCs. CDR3 region: CASSPRGLAGAHEQFF. The CDR3 region has the DNA TGTGCCAGCAGCCCACGCGGACTAGCGGGGGCACACGAGCAGTTCTTC. Full variable domain (missing parts from reference TRBV9 and TRBJ2-1): DSGVTQTPKHLITATGQRVTLRCSPRSGDLSVYWYQQSLDQGLQFLIQYYNGEERAKGNILERFSAQQFPDLHSELNLSSLELGDSALYFCASSPRGLAGAHEQFFGPGTRLTVL.